This TCR beta chain comes out of a study of siplizumab effects on memory and regulatory T cells. Only in-frame clones appear in the TCRdb table, and some are missing; sequencing was by immunoSEQ multiplex PCR. Of roughly 26,000 clones listed, approximately 82% were seen once; the top ten hold approximately 26%. CDR3 length: 13 amino acids. Trimming pared 5 bases from V and 0 bases from J, leaving 5 bases between. Germline V gene data show CDR1 as MNHNS and CDR2 as SASEGT. Findings and caveats of the study: Sequences that were alloreactive and traceable to unstimulated CD4+ memory cells were significantly reduced by siplizumab. Proliferating Tregs from siplizumab cultures lacked functional confirmation of suppression. Only a minority of proliferating CD4+ or CD8+ clones had an assignable naive or memory phenotype, with roughly 80-95% lacking one. For mappable alloreactive CD4+ clones, the mean Treg-derived fraction was around 64% with siplizumab and approximately 27% in controls.

As for this clone: The antigen remains unidentified.

This sequence originates from a human donor in good health. Specimen: memory CD4+ T cells sorted from blood. This rearrangement joins TRBV6-1 to TRBJ1-3, with D unresolved. The CDR3 spells CASSRISGNTIYF. The CDR3 DNA follows: TGTGCCAGCAGTCGGATCTCTGGAAACACCATATATTTT.